The source of this T cell receptor (beta chain) is a study of blood T cell repertoires in COVID-19. This CDR3 is built from 14 residues. Germline values: CDR1 PRHDT, CDR2 FYEKMQ (reference sequence). V shed 5 bases, J shed 5 bases, and the junction held 8 bases outside the gene matches. Two consecutive negative NP/OP PCR tests, clearance, or resolved symptoms defined Cohort 3 recovery. Authors' data handling: Reference gene primers were amplified, and this amplification served to estimate nucleated cell counts. TCRdb's copy holds only in-frame clones and misses some; the assay was immunoSEQ multiplex PCR. V and J calls and clone size are those listed in that table; D and trimming were worked out from the DNA. The repertoire holds approximately 200,000 clones, with under 85% as singletons.

This chain uses TRBV13 with TRBJ1-2; the match to TRBD1 covers 7 bases. The sample comprised PBMCs or T cells enriched from blood (not recorded which). The receptor comes from a man aged 60-69 years who had recovered from COVID-19. CDR3 DNA sequence: TGTGCCAGCAGCCGAGGGACAGAGCAATATGGCTACACCTTC. It encodes CASSRGTEQYGYTF.